A single sample is the source of the 17 T cell receptor beta chains below, sequenced in a study of T cells in Graves' hyperthyroidism and ophthalmopathy (dated by TCRdb to the late 2010s). Receptor libraries were prepared by multiplex PCR. These reads were obtained on an Illumina HiSeq 2000. The TCR beta CDR3 regions were amplified from the RNA transcripts. The first round of RT-PCR for the TCR CDR3 was performed with the HTBI primer set and the Qiagen OneStep RT-PCR kit. TCRdb reprocessed the public reads (quality trimming at Q25 with fastp, clone calling with MiXCR) and kept in-frame beta chains. Merged by CDR3 protein, the rows form single entries marked with the most common genes and DNA. For this sample there are around 420,000 distinct CDR3 sequences; approximately 15% appear just once. 7.5% to 8% of the sample comes from the top ten. Specimen: blood. The receptors shown here come from a woman between 18 and 29 years old with Graves' hyperthyroidism.

This clonotype is a singleton in its sample. The chain carries TRBV20-1 and TRBJ2-1, with 8 bases matching TRBD2. V lost 0 bases and J lost 7; bases outside the gene matches: 8. This CDR3 has 15 amino acids. CDR1 DFQATT and CDR2 SNEGSKA come from the germline V gene (reference sequence). The CDR3 DNA is TGCAGTGCTAGAGATCGGGGGGGGCATTGGAATGAGCAGTTCTTC. Translation gives CSARDRGGHWNEQFF.

This clonotype has at least ten counts. The chain carries TRBV3-1 and TRBJ1-2; the match to TRBD1 covers 8 bases. Unmatched junction bases numbered 7, after V lost 1 base and J lost 3 bases. Germline V CDR1 and CDR2: LGHDT, YNNKEL (reference sequence). The CDR3 loop spans 16 amino acids. As DNA, the CDR3 is TGTGCCAGCAGCCAAGCCGGCGACAGGGGTGACTATGGCTACACCTTC. Translating it yields CASSQAGDRGDYGYTF.

This clonotype was picked up a small number of times. This chain joins TRBV20-1 and TRBJ2-7, with 8 nucleotides matching TRBD2. There are 14 residues in the CDR3. V shed 2 bases, J shed 5 bases, and the junction held 8 bases outside the gene matches. Germline V lookup: CDR1 DFQATT, CDR2 SNEGSKA (reference sequence). In DNA form, the CDR3 reads TGCAGTGCTAGATACGGGAGGGCGCGCGACGAGCAGTACTTC. It yields the protein CSARYGRARDEQYF.

This clonotype was detected a few times. Germline and junction disagree at one end, which may indicate a read error. J is TRBJ2-5 and V is TRBV15, with TRBD1 matching over 10 bases. This CDR3 is built from 15 residues. The germline V gene encodes CDR1 LNHNV and CDR2 YYDKDF (reference sequence). CDR3 bases: TGTGCCACCAGCAGGGACAGGGGGTATCAAGAGACCCAGTGCTTC. Residues: CATSRDRGYQETQCF.

This chain uses TRBV10-3 with TRBJ2-4; a possible D gene is TRBD2 (6 bases). The germline gives CDR1 ENHRY, CDR2 SYGVKD. V lost 4 bases, J lost 0 bases, and 22 bases lay in between. The CDR3 has 19 residues. The CDR3 loop reads CAISGAGLTGGLAKNIQYF. The DNA for the CDR3 is TGTGCCATCAGTGGGGCGGGACTCACCGGGGGACTAGCCAAAAACATTCAGTACTTC.

This clonotype was seen ten or more times. This chain links TRBV7-9 with TRBJ1-4, with D maybe TRBD1 (6 bases). The CDR3 runs to 14 residues. CDR1 and CDR2 from the germline V gene are SEHNR and FQNEAQ (reference sequence). Between the trimmed V and J ends, which lost 4 bases and 7 bases, there was a span of 13 bases. The CDR3 reads CASSSEGGREKLFF. The CDR3 DNA sequence: TGTGCCAGCAGCTCTGAGGGGGGGCGTGAAAAACTGTTTTTT. The whole variable domain, filled in from reference TRBV7-9 and TRBJ1-4, reads DTGVSQNPRHKITKRGQNVTFRCDPISEHNRLYWYRQTLGQGPEFLTYFQNEAQLEKSRLLSDRFSAERPKGSFSTLEIQRTEQGDSAMYLCASSSEGGREKLFFGSGTQLSVL.

At least ten counts were recorded for this clonotype. This rearrangement joins TRBV20-1 to TRBJ1-2, with 8 bases fitting TRBD1. Trimming took 8 bases from V and 8 from J; bases not matched to a gene: 13. The CDR3 has 13 residues. Per the germline V gene, CDR1 is DFQATT and CDR2 is SNEGSKA (reference sequence). CDR3 sequence: CSTPGGAFDGYTF. As DNA, the CDR3 is TGCAGTACCCCAGGGGGCGCCTTTGACGGCTACACCTTC.

This clonotype was counted ten times or more. The chain joins TRBV3-1 to TRBJ2-5, with D unclear. Germline lookup yields CDR1 LGHDT and CDR2 YNNKEL (reference sequence). Deletions cut 1 base from V and 1 base from J, with 10 bases between. The CDR3 runs 15 residues. In nucleotides, the CDR3 is TGTGCCAGCAGCCAAGGTGGAGAAGCCCAAGAGACCCAGTACTTC. It translates to CASSQGGEAQETQYF.

This clonotype showed up many times. V and J are TRBV7-2 and TRBJ2-1; D is undetermined. The CDR3 runs 13 residues. Trimming took off 2 bases at V and 5 bases at J, with 7 bases between the two ends. Germline V gene data show CDR1 as SGHTA and CDR2 as FQGNSA. CDR3 DNA sequence: TGTGCCAGCAGCTTAATAAGACACAATGAGCAGTTCTTC. It codes for CASSLIRHNEQFF. The full variable domain, in which reference TRBV7-2 and TRBJ2-1 provide the parts outside the CDR3, is GAGVSQSPSNKVTEKGKDVELRCDPISGHTALYWYRQSLGQGLEFLIYFQGNSAPDKSGLPSDRFSAERTGGSVSTLTIQRTQQEDSAVYLCASSLIRHNEQFFGPGTRLTVL.

This clonotype was recorded many times. The chain combines TRBV5-1 with TRBJ1-6; D might be TRBD1 (5 bases). Trimming took off 0 bases at V and 10 bases at J, with 14 bases between the two ends. The CDR3 sequence is 15 residues long. Per the germline V gene, CDR1 is SGHRS and CDR2 is YFSETQ. CDR3 DNA: TGCGCCAGCAGCTTGGAAAGGGGAGGGAACTCACCCCTCCACTTT. Residues: CASSLERGGNSPLHF.

The table lists this clonotype with a few counts. V and J are TRBV6-1 and TRBJ1-2; 9 bases align to TRBD1. CDR3 length: 16 amino acids. The germline V gene encodes CDR1 MNHNS and CDR2 SASEGT. With V trimmed by 5 bases and J by 7 bases, 14 bases remained unmatched. CDR3 sequence reads: CASSPGGAQGAGGYTF. CDR3 nucleotide sequence: TGTGCCAGCAGTCCCGGTGGGGCACAGGGGGCTGGTGGCTACACCTTC.

This clonotype was seen many times. At one end the junction does not follow the germline gene, possibly because of a read error. J is TRBJ2-7 and V is TRBV12-3 or TRBV12-4, with 12 bases lining up with TRBD2. The CDR3 extends over 14 amino acids. Here the CDR3 reads CASSLGSSGRAPHF. The DNA of the CDR3 is TGTGCCAGCAGTTTAGGGTCTAGCGGGAGGGCGCCTCACTTC.

This clonotype has more than one count but fewer than ten. The CDR3 nucleotides are TGTGCCAGTAGCCCCTGGGACCAAGACGAGCAGTTCTTC. As protein: CASSPWDQDEQFF. The chain employs TRBV19 and TRBJ2-1; D possibly uses TRBD1 or TRBD2 (5 bases each). Germline V gene data show CDR1 as LNHDA and CDR2 as SQIVND (reference sequence). The V end lost 6 bases, the J end lost 10 bases, and 16 bases lay between the germline ends. CDR3 length: 13 residues.

This clonotype was seen ten or more times. The chain has TRBV5-1 and TRBJ1-2, with no clear D. Germline V gene sequence: CDR1 SGHRS, CDR2 YFSETQ. This CDR3 spans 13 amino acids. Trimming shortened V by 2 bases and J by 4 bases, and 9 bases separated the two germline ends. The CDR3 bases are TGCGCCAGCAGCTTAGACACTTCCTATGGCTACACCTTC. Translation gives CASSLDTSYGYTF. The entire variable domain, with the rest obtained from reference TRBV5-1 and TRBJ1-2, is as follows: KAGVTQTPRYLIKTRGQQVTLSCSPISGHRSVSWYQQTPGQGLQFLFEYFSETQRNKGNFPGRFSGRQFSNSRSEMNVSTLELGDSALYLCASSLDTSYGYTFGSGTRLTVV.

This clonotype has a handful of counts. This chain connects TRBV19 to TRBJ2-3; D uncertain. The germline gives CDR1 LNHDA, CDR2 SQIVND (reference sequence). The CDR3 runs 15 residues. V lost 3 bases, J lost 4 bases, and 14 bases lay in between. Here the CDR3 DNA reads TGTGCCAGTAGTATTAAAGGCGTGCGTCCAGATACGCAGTATTTT. It encodes CASSIKGVRPDTQYF.

This clonotype appeared a few times. The gene calls are TRBV7-3 and TRBJ2-1, with 10 bases identical to TRBD2. V was pared by 5 bases and J by 7 bases, with 8 bases of the junction left unmatched. The CDR3 runs 15 residues. Germline V gene sequence: CDR1 SGHTA, CDR2 FQGTGA. CDR3 nucleotides: TGTGCCAGCAGCCCCGGGCTAGCGGGAGTGAATGAGCAGTTCTTC. Protein sequence: CASSPGLAGVNEQFF.

This clonotype was counted ten times or more. The chain combines TRBV2 with TRBJ1-3; no reliable D call. The CDR3 runs 13 residues. The ends were cut back, 1 base at V and 2 bases at J, with 3 bases in the middle. CDR1 is SNHLY and CDR2 is FYNNEI in the germline V gene. As DNA, the CDR3 is TGTGCCAGCAGTGAAGGGGCTGGAAACACCATATATTTT. Translation: CASSEGAGNTIYF.